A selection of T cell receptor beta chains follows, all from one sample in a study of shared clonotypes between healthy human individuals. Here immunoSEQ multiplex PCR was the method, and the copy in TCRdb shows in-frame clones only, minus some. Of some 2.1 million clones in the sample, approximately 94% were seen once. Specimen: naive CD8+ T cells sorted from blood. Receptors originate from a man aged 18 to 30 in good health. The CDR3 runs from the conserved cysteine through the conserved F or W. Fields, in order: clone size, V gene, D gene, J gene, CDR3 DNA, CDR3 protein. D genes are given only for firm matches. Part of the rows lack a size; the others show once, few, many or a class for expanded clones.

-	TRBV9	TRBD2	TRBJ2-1	TGTGCCAGCAGCCCGGGACTAGCGGAGTTTGCAGAGCAGTTCTTC	CASSPGLAEFAEQFF
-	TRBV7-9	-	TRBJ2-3	TGTGCCAGCAGCTTAGTGACACAATCAGATACGCAGTATTTT	CASSLVTQSDTQYF
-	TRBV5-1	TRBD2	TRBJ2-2	TGCGCCAGCAGGACCGGACTAGCGGACACCGGGGAGCTGTTTTTT	CASRTGLADTGELFF
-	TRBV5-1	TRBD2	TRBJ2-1	TGCGCCAGCAGCTTAGGCGGGGGTCCTCTCAATGAGCAGTTCTTC	CASSLGGGPLNEQFF
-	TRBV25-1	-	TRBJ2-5	TGTGCCAGTAGCCTGACAGAAATAGAGACCCAGTACTTC	CASSLTEIETQYF
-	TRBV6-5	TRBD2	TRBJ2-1	TGTGCCAGCAGTTACTCGAGCGGGGGGGCCGAGTTCTTC	CASSYSSGGAEFF
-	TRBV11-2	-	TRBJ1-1	TGTGCCAGCAGAATACTTACGGGGGCTGAAGCTTTCTTT	CASRILTGAEAFF
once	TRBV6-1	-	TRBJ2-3	TGTGCCAGCAGTGGGGAGGGGGGCGCAGATACGCAGTATTTT	CASSGEGGADTQYF
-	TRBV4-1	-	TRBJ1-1	TGCGCCAGCAGCCAAGGCGGAGGACTGATGAACACTGAAGCTTTCTTT	CASSQGGGLMNTEAFF
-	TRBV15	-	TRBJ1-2	TGTGCCACCAGCGATCTTCTTGTGATGGGCGGTGGCTACACCTTC	CATSDLLVMGGGYTF
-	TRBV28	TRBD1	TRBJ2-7	TGTGCCAGCAGACCTAACAGGGGTACCTACGAGCAGTACTTC	CASRPNRGTYEQYF
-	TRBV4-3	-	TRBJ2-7	TGCGCCAGCAGCCAAGATACGGAGACCTACGAGCAGTACTTC	CASSQDTETYEQYF
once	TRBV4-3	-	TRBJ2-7	TGCGCCAGCAGCCAAGACGGCAACGCCTACGAGCAGTACTTC	CASSQDGNAYEQYF
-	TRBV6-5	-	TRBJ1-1	TGTGCCAGCAGTTTTTCAGACAACACTGAAGCTTTCTTT	CASSFSDNTEAFF
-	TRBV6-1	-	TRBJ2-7	TGTGCCAGCACCACGATACAGGGAGTAGACGAGCAGTACTTC	CASTTIQGVDEQYF
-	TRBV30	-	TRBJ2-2	TGTGCCTGGAGGTTGGCAGGGGGGACCGGGGAGCTGTTTTTT	CAWRLAGGTGELFF
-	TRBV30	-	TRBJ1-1	TGTGCCTGGAGTTACGGAGAGGGATGGACTGAAGCTTTCTTT	CAWSYGEGWTEAFF
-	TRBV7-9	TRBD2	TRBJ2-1	TGTGCCAGCAGCCCTGCGGGCCTAGCGGTAGGAGATGAGCAGTTCTTC	CASSPAGLAVGDEQFF
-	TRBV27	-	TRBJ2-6	TGTGCCAGCAGTTTACTAACTGGGGCCAACGTCCTGACTTTC	CASSLLTGANVLTF
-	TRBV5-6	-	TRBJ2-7	TGTGCCAGCAGCCCTTGGACGAACTCCTACGAGCAGTACTTC	CASSPWTNSYEQYF
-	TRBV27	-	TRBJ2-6	TGTGCCAGCACTCCTGGAGCCTCTGGGGCCAACGTCCTGACTTTC	CASTPGASGANVLTF
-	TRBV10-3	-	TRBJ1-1	TGTGCCATCAGGGGCGATCGGCGCACTGAAGCTTTCTTT	CAIRGDRRTEAFF
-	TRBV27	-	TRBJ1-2	TGTGCCAGCAGCTGGGTGGGCGGCCTCTATGGCTACACCTTC	CASSWVGGLYGYTF
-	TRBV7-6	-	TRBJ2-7	TGTGCCAGCAGTCCGTGGGGCGGCTCCTACGAGCAGTACTTC	CASSPWGGSYEQYF
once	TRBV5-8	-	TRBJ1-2	TGTGCCAGCAGCTTAACGGCTCCTAACTATGGCTACACCTTC	CASSLTAPNYGYTF
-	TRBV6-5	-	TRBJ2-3	TGTGCCAGCTCCCAGGGTACGGATACGCAGTATTTT	CASSQGTDTQYF